Listed here are 9 T cell receptor beta chains from one sample, sequenced in a study of cytomegalovirus exposure and HLA in healthy donors. Both 60 Vbeta primers and 13 Jbeta primers went into the PCR. Method: immunoSEQ multiplex PCR; TCRdb's copy keeps in-frame clones and lacks some. This sample yields roughly 140,000 clones, of which over 60% are seen a single time; roughly 3.1% belongs to the top ten. The specimen was PBMCs. Receptor source: a woman in her 30s in good health and CMV-seropositive.

This clone was detected only a few times. Other DNA sequences of this sample code for an identical CDR3. The V gene is TRBV30, the J gene TRBJ1-6; 9 bases are shared with TRBD1. Germline V CDR1 and CDR2: GTSNPN, SVGIG (reference sequence). There are 15 residues in the CDR3. The J segment lost 4 bases and the V segment lost 5 bases, leaving 6 bases of the junction unmatched. The CDR3 loop is CAWERTGVYNSPLHF. The CDR3, as DNA: TGTGCCTGGGAGAGGACAGGGGTATATAATTCACCCCTCCACTTT.

The chain's CDR3 is CASSWSAGSYEQYF. The CDR3 region has the DNA TGTGCCAGCAGTTGGTCAGCGGGGTCCTACGAGCAGTACTTC. V gene TRBV27 combines with J gene TRBJ2-7, with 7 bases that match TRBD2. V lost 4 bases and J lost 1; bases outside the gene matches: 4. Germline V gives CDR1 MNHEY, CDR2 SMNVEV (reference sequence). The CDR3 has 14 residues.

This chain connects TRBV25-1 to TRBJ1-2; 7 nucleotides line up with TRBD1. Trimming took 2 bases from V and 8 from J; bases not matched to a gene: 5. The CDR3 consists of 13 residues. Germline CDR1 is MGHDK and CDR2 is SYGVNS. The CDR3 reads CASSEQGVRGYTF. CDR3 bases: TGTGCCAGCAGTGAACAGGGGGTCAGGGGCTACACCTTC.

This clone was seen only once. The chain combines TRBV15 with TRBJ1-2; no definite D call. The ends were cut back, 0 bases at V and 0 bases at J, with 8 bases in the middle. The CDR3 has 15 residues. Per the germline V gene, CDR1 is LNHNV and CDR2 is YYDKDF (reference sequence). The CDR3 coding sequence is TGTGCCACCAGCAGAGATATGGCAGCTAACTATGGCTACACCTTC. The encoded protein is CATSRDMAANYGYTF. The entire variable domain, with the rest obtained from reference TRBV15 and TRBJ1-2, is as follows: DAMVIQNPRYQVTQFGKPVTLSCSQTLNHNVMYWYQQKSSQAPKLLFHYYDKDFNNEADTPDNFQSRRPNTSFCFLDIRSPGLGDTAMYLCATSRDMAANYGYTFGSGTRLTVV.

This clone was observed a single time. The V and J genes are TRBV6-5 and TRBJ2-7; 8 nucleotides agree with TRBD2. The CDR3 is made up of 14 amino acids. V lost 5 bases, J lost 1 base, and 4 bases stayed unmatched. Germline CDR1 reads MNHEY; CDR2 reads SVGAGI. This CDR3 is CASSPGGASYEQYF. DNA for the CDR3: TGTGCCAGCAGTCCCGGGGGGGCGTCCTACGAGCAGTACTTC.

The chain links TRBV5-1 to TRBJ2-5; D is uncertain. CDR3 length equals 12 residues. The ends were cut back, 4 bases at V and 11 bases at J, with 15 bases in the middle. CDR1 SGHRS and CDR2 YFSETQ come from the germline V gene. CDR3 coding DNA: TGCGCCAGCAGCGCGACCCGAGGTGAGCAGTACTTC. Translated, it gives CASSATRGEQYF.

The chain has TRBV7-3 and TRBJ2-3; possible D gene TRBD2, 5 bases. Looked up from germline, CDR1 is SGHTA and CDR2 is FQGTGA. The length of the CDR3 is 13 residues. The germline V and J ends were trimmed by 5 bases and 3 bases, with 9 bases remaining between them. CDR3 loop: CASSVGGTDTQYF. The CDR3 DNA is TGTGCCAGCAGCGTCGGAGGAACAGATACGCAGTATTTT. The full variable domain, rest sourced from reference TRBV7-3 and TRBJ2-3, is GAGVSQTPSNKVTEKGKYVELRCDPISGHTALYWYRQSLGQGPEFLIYFQGTGAADDSGLPNDRFFAVRPEGSVSTLKIQRTERGDSAVYLCASSVGGTDTQYFGPGTRLTVL.

This clone turned up a few times. This sequence joins TRBV6-1 and TRBJ1-5; D unresolved. V lost 4 bases and J lost 4, with 11 bases in between. This CDR3 has 14 residues. Germline V gene sequence: CDR1 MNHNS, CDR2 SASEGT. The DNA for the CDR3 is TGTGCCAGCAGTGGGAGGCGGTCTAATCAGCCCCAGCATTTT. This sequence encodes CASSGRRSNQPQHF.

The chain recombines TRBV10-2 with TRBJ2-2; D is unresolved. This CDR3 has 15 residues. With 3 bases removed from V and 5 bases from J, the gap between germline ends came to 13 bases. In germline, CDR1 is WSHSY, CDR2 SAAADI. The CDR3 DNA is TGCGCCAGCAGTGAATTGAGCCCCTCGACCGGGGAGCTGTTTTTT. Its translation: CASSELSPSTGELFF.